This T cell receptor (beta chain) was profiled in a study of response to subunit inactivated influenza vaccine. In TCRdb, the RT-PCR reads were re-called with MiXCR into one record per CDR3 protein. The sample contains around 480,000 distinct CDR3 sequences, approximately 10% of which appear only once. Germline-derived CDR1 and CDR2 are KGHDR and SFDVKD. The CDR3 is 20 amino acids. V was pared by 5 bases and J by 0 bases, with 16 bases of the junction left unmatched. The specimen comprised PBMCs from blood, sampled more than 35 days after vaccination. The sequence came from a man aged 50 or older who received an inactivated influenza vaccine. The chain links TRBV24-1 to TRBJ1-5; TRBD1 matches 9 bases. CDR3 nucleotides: TGTGCCACCAGTGGCCTATATTGGACAGGGGATGACTATAGCAATCAGCCCCAGCATTTT. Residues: CATSGLYWTGDDYSNQPQHF.